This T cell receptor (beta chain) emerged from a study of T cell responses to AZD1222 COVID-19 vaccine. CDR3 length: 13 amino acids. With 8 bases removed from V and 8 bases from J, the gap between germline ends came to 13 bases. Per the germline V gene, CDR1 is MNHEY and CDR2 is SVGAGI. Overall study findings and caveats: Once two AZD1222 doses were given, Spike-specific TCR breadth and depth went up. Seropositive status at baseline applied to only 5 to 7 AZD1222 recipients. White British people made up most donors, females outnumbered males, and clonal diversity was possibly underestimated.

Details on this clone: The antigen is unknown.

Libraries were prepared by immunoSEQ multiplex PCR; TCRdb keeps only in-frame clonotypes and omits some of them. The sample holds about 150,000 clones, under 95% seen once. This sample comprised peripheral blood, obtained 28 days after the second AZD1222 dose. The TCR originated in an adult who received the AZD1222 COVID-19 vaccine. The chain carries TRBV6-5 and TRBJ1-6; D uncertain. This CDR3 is CASVMSFDSPLHF. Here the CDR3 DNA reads TGTGCCAGCGTGATGTCGTTTGATTCACCCCTCCACTTT.